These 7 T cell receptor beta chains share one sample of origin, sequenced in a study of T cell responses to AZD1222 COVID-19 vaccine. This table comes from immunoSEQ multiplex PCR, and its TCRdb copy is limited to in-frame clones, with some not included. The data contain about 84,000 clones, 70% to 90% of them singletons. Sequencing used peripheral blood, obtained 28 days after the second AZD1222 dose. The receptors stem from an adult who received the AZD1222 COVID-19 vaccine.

The CDR3 DNA reads as TGTGCCAGCAGCCCGCGACTAGTGTGGGGCTCCTACAATGAGCAGTTCTTC. It specifies CASSPRLVWGSYNEQFF. The chain employs TRBV3-1 (or the pseudogene TRBV3-2) and TRBJ2-1, with D possibly TRBD2 on 6 matching bases. The CDR3 runs to 17 residues. The V gene lost 4 bases and the J gene lost 0 bases, with 16 bases spanning the gap. CDR1 LGHDT and CDR2 YNNKEL come from the germline V gene (reference sequence).

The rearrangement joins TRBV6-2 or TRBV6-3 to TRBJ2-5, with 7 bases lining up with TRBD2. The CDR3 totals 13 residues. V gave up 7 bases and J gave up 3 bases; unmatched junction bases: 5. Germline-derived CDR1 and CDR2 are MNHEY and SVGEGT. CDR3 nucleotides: TGTGCCAGCATCCCGGCGGGGGAAGAGACCCAGTACTTC. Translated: CASIPAGEETQYF.

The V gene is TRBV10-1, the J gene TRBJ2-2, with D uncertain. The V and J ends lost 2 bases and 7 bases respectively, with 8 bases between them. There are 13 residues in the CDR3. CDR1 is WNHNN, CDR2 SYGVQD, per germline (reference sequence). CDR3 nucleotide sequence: TGCGCCAGCAGTGAGGAATGGGGCGGGGAGCTGTTTTTT. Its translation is CASSEEWGGELFF.

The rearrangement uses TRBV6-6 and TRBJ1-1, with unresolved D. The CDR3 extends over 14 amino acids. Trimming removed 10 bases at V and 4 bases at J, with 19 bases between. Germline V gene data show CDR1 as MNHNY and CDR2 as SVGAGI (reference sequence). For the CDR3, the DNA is TGTGCCATTCAAAATGAGGGTATTGGCACTGAAGCTTTCTTT. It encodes CAIQNEGIGTEAFF.

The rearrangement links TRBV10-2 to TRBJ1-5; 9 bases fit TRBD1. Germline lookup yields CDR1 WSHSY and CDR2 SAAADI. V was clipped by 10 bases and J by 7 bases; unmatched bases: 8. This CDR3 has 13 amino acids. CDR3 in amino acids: CANSQGANQPQHF. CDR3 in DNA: TGCGCCAACTCACAGGGGGCGAACCAGCCCCAGCATTTT.

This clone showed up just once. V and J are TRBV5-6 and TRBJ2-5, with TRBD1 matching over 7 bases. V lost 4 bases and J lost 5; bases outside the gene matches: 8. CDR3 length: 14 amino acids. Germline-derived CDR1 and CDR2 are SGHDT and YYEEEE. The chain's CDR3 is CASSPGQPGETQYF. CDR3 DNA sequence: TGTGCCAGCAGCCCGGGACAGCCGGGGGAGACCCAGTACTTC.

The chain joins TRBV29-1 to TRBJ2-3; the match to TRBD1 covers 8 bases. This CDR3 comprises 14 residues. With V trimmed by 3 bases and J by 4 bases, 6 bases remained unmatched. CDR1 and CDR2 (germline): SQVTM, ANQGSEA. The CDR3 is CSVEGNRGADTQYF. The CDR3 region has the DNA TGCAGCGTTGAGGGCAACAGGGGGGCAGATACGCAGTATTTT.